The rows below give T cell receptor beta chains drawn from one sample of a study of beta chain features in type 1 diabetes. This table comes from immunoSEQ multiplex PCR, and its TCRdb copy is limited to in-frame clones, with some not included. The sample has some 270,000 clones; roughly a tenth are singletons. The sequenced sample was naive CD4+ T cells from blood. The receptor set was obtained from a man aged 30 to 45 with type 1 diabetes. The CDR3 runs from the conserved cysteine through the conserved F or W. Each record gives: D gene, J gene, clone size, V gene, CDR3 DNA, CDR3 protein. A D gene is named only where the DNA matches it firmly. Clone size is not always given. Where it is, it says once, few, many or a class for expanded clones.

d_call: TRBD2; j_call: TRBJ2-1; clone_size: few; v_call: TRBV5-4; cdr3_nt: TGTGCCAGCAGTGAGGGACTAGCGGGCTACAATGAGCAGTTCTTC; cdr3_aa: CASSEGLAGYNEQFF
d_call: -; j_call: TRBJ1-5; clone_size: -; v_call: TRBV5-4; cdr3_nt: TGTGCCAGCAGCTTGAACGGTATGCGGCAGCCCCAGCATTTT; cdr3_aa: CASSLNGMRQPQHF
d_call: TRBD1; j_call: TRBJ2-3; clone_size: -; v_call: TRBV11-2; cdr3_nt: TGTGCCAGCATGTCTTTACAGGGGAGCGGTACGCAGTATTTT; cdr3_aa: CASMSLQGSGTQYF
d_call: TRBD1; j_call: TRBJ1-5; clone_size: few; v_call: TRBV2; cdr3_nt: TGTGCCAGCAGAAACGACAGGGTCGGCAATCAGCCCCAGCATTTT; cdr3_aa: CASRNDRVGNQPQHF
d_call: TRBD2; j_call: TRBJ2-5; clone_size: -; v_call: TRBV11-2; cdr3_nt: TGTGCCAGCAGCTTTGGGGGGGAAGAGACCCAGTACTTC; cdr3_aa: CASSFGGEETQYF
d_call: -; j_call: TRBJ2-1; clone_size: -; v_call: TRBV7-9; cdr3_nt: TGTGCCAGCACCAGGGTCAATGAGCAGTTCTTC; cdr3_aa: CASTRVNEQFF
d_call: TRBD1; j_call: TRBJ1-2; clone_size: -; v_call: TRBV20-1; cdr3_nt: TGCAGTGCTAGAGGGACAGGGGGCTACACCTTC; cdr3_aa: CSARGTGGYTF
d_call: -; j_call: TRBJ1-1; clone_size: -; v_call: TRBV18; cdr3_nt: TGTGCCAGCTCACCTGTACAGGCCCCGAACACTGAAGCTTTCTTT; cdr3_aa: CASSPVQAPNTEAFF
d_call: -; j_call: TRBJ1-1; clone_size: few; v_call: TRBV9; cdr3_nt: TGTGCCAGCAGCGTAGCCGTCAGTTGGAACACTGAAGCTTTCTTT; cdr3_aa: CASSVAVSWNTEAFF
d_call: -; j_call: TRBJ2-7; clone_size: -; v_call: TRBV11-3; cdr3_nt: TGTGCCAGCAGCTTACAAACAGGGTACGAGCAGTACTTC; cdr3_aa: CASSLQTGYEQYF
d_call: TRBD2; j_call: TRBJ2-1; clone_size: -; v_call: TRBV5-1; cdr3_nt: TGCGCCAGCAGCATGGGACTAGTCTACAATGAGCAGTTCTTC; cdr3_aa: CASSMGLVYNEQFF
d_call: -; j_call: TRBJ2-2; clone_size: -; v_call: TRBV5-1; cdr3_nt: TGCGCCAGCAGCTCACAGGGTTCGCCCGGGGAGCTGTTTTTT; cdr3_aa: CASSSQGSPGELFF
d_call: TRBD2; j_call: TRBJ2-3; clone_size: few; v_call: TRBV2; cdr3_nt: TGTGCCAGCAGTGAAGAAAGCGGGGCCATAGATACGCAGTATTTT; cdr3_aa: CASSEESGAIDTQYF
d_call: -; j_call: TRBJ2-3; clone_size: few; v_call: TRBV5-1; cdr3_nt: TGCGCCAGCAGAAGCAGACAAAGCACAGATACGCAGTATTTT; cdr3_aa: CASRSRQSTDTQYF
d_call: -; j_call: TRBJ2-1; clone_size: -; v_call: TRBV27; cdr3_nt: TGTGCCAGCAGTTCCGTGGGAGATGAGCAGTTCTTC; cdr3_aa: CASSSVGDEQFF
d_call: TRBD2; j_call: TRBJ2-1; clone_size: -; v_call: TRBV5-4; cdr3_nt: TGTGCCAGCAAGAGCGGGGCTGAGCAGTTCTTC; cdr3_aa: CASKSGAEQFF
d_call: -; j_call: TRBJ1-6; clone_size: few; v_call: TRBV9; cdr3_nt: TGTGCCAGCAGCGTAGACCTAGCGGATCCCCTCCACTTT; cdr3_aa: CASSVDLADPLHF
d_call: -; j_call: TRBJ1-1; clone_size: -; v_call: TRBV5-1; cdr3_nt: TGCGCCAGCAGCTCTGATGGAGCCCCGGGTGACACTGAAGCTTTCTTT; cdr3_aa: CASSSDGAPGDTEAFF
d_call: -; j_call: TRBJ1-3; clone_size: -; v_call: TRBV7-2; cdr3_nt: TGTGCCAGCAGCCCCAGGCAGGGGCGAGGAAACACCATATATTTT; cdr3_aa: CASSPRQGRGNTIYF
d_call: TRBD1; j_call: TRBJ2-2; clone_size: -; v_call: TRBV19; cdr3_nt: TGTGCCAGTAGTATCAGAGGGGGCGGCGGGGAGCTGTTTTTT; cdr3_aa: CASSIRGGGGELFF
d_call: -; j_call: TRBJ2-6; clone_size: -; v_call: TRBV30; cdr3_nt: TGTGCCTGGAGGTTACAGTACTCTGGGGCCAACGTCCTGACTTTC; cdr3_aa: CAWRLQYSGANVLTF
d_call: TRBD1; j_call: TRBJ1-1; clone_size: -; v_call: TRBV6-5; cdr3_nt: TGTGCCAGCGGGACAGCGAACACTGAAGCTTTCTTT; cdr3_aa: CASGTANTEAFF
d_call: -; j_call: TRBJ2-1; clone_size: few; v_call: TRBV4-3; cdr3_nt: TGCGCCAGCAGCCAAGATATGAGCGGCAATGAGCAGTTCTTC; cdr3_aa: CASSQDMSGNEQFF
d_call: -; j_call: TRBJ1-5; clone_size: -; v_call: TRBV6-5; cdr3_nt: TGTGCCAGCAGTGGGTTCCGGGGCAATCAGCCCCAGCATTTT; cdr3_aa: CASSGFRGNQPQHF
d_call: -; j_call: TRBJ1-6; clone_size: -; v_call: TRBV2; cdr3_nt: TGTGCCAGCAGTGAAACTGGGGGCAGTTCACCCCTCCACTTT; cdr3_aa: CASSETGGSSPLHF
d_call: TRBD2; j_call: TRBJ2-5; clone_size: -; v_call: TRBV9; cdr3_nt: TGTGCCAGCAGCCCATCGGGGGGGCTAGGGGAGACCCAGTACTTC; cdr3_aa: CASSPSGGLGETQYF
d_call: -; j_call: TRBJ1-2; clone_size: -; v_call: TRBV5-1; cdr3_nt: TGCGCCAGCAGCTTGGGGACTTCTAACTATGGCTACACCTTC; cdr3_aa: CASSLGTSNYGYTF
d_call: -; j_call: TRBJ2-4; clone_size: few; v_call: TRBV2; cdr3_nt: TGTGCCAGCAGTGAACGTGCGGTCCAGTACTTC; cdr3_aa: CASSERAVQYF
d_call: TRBD2; j_call: TRBJ2-5; clone_size: -; v_call: TRBV9; cdr3_nt: TGTGCCAGCAGCGTCCTCCCACTAGCGGGGGAGGAGACCCAGTACTTC; cdr3_aa: CASSVLPLAGEETQYF
d_call: TRBD1; j_call: TRBJ1-1; clone_size: -; v_call: TRBV19; cdr3_nt: TGTGCCAGTAGTGGACAGGGGTGGAATGAAGCTTTCTTT; cdr3_aa: CASSGQGWNEAFF
d_call: -; j_call: TRBJ1-4; clone_size: few; v_call: TRBV4-2; cdr3_nt: TGTGCCAGCAGCCAAGATAACGGTTTTGAAAAACTGTTTTTT; cdr3_aa: CASSQDNGFEKLFF
d_call: -; j_call: TRBJ1-1; clone_size: few; v_call: TRBV15; cdr3_nt: TGTGCCACCAGAATCTCCGGCGGCACTGAAGCTTTCTTT; cdr3_aa: CATRISGGTEAFF
d_call: -; j_call: TRBJ2-1; clone_size: -; v_call: TRBV7-9; cdr3_nt: TGTGCCAGCAGCCTAGCCGGGATCTACAATGAGCAGTTCTTC; cdr3_aa: CASSLAGIYNEQFF
d_call: TRBD1; j_call: TRBJ2-7; clone_size: few; v_call: TRBV2; cdr3_nt: TGTGCCAGCCGTGGACAGGATTACGAGCAGTACTTC; cdr3_aa: CASRGQDYEQYF
d_call: TRBD1; j_call: TRBJ2-7; clone_size: -; v_call: TRBV7-2; cdr3_nt: TGTGCCAGCAGCTCAAGGACAGGGGGAGACTACGAGCAGTACTTC; cdr3_aa: CASSSRTGGDYEQYF
d_call: -; j_call: TRBJ2-1; clone_size: -; v_call: TRBV5-4; cdr3_nt: TGTGCCAGCAGCTTGGATAGCAATGAGCAGTTCTTC; cdr3_aa: CASSLDSNEQFF
d_call: TRBD1; j_call: TRBJ1-2; clone_size: -; v_call: TRBV28; cdr3_nt: TGTGCCAGCAGTTTGGGGACAGGGGAAAGTGGCTACACCTTC; cdr3_aa: CASSLGTGESGYTF
d_call: -; j_call: TRBJ2-7; clone_size: few; v_call: TRBV7-9; cdr3_nt: TGTGCCAGCAGCTTATTCGGGGGGCCTCTTTTGGAGCAGTACTTC; cdr3_aa: CASSLFGGPLLEQYF
d_call: TRBD1; j_call: TRBJ2-7; clone_size: few; v_call: TRBV7-9; cdr3_nt: TGTGCCAGCAGCTCCGGGACAGGGATCTACGAGCAGTACTTC; cdr3_aa: CASSSGTGIYEQYF
d_call: TRBD1; j_call: TRBJ1-5; clone_size: -; v_call: TRBV7-3; cdr3_nt: TGTGCCAGCAGCTTGTTTGGGACAGCCTATCAGCCCCAGCATTTT; cdr3_aa: CASSLFGTAYQPQHF
d_call: -; j_call: TRBJ2-3; clone_size: few; v_call: TRBV28; cdr3_nt: TGTGCCACGTCTACAGATACGCAGTATTTT; cdr3_aa: CATSTDTQYF
d_call: TRBD1; j_call: TRBJ2-1; clone_size: -; v_call: TRBV5-1; cdr3_nt: TGCGCCTGCACGCCCGGGACAGGGGTCTACAATGAGCAGTTCTTC; cdr3_aa: CACTPGTGVYNEQFF
d_call: -; j_call: TRBJ2-1; clone_size: few; v_call: TRBV4-2; cdr3_nt: TGTGCCAGCAGCCCATGGACAGACACTTCCTACAATGAGCAGTTCTTC; cdr3_aa: CASSPWTDTSYNEQFF
d_call: -; j_call: TRBJ2-5; clone_size: -; v_call: TRBV7-9; cdr3_nt: TGTGCCAGCAGCTCCTTTAGCGGTTGGGAGACCCAGTACTTC; cdr3_aa: CASSSFSGWETQYF
d_call: -; j_call: TRBJ2-3; clone_size: few; v_call: TRBV18; cdr3_nt: TGTGCCAGCTCACCACCTCCGCTATTCGATACGCAGTATTTT; cdr3_aa: CASSPPPLFDTQYF
d_call: -; j_call: TRBJ2-7; clone_size: few; v_call: TRBV2; cdr3_nt: TGTGCCAGCAGCGCCCTGGCGAGGAGGGGAGGCGAGCAGTACTTC; cdr3_aa: CASSALARRGGEQYF
d_call: TRBD1; j_call: TRBJ1-5; clone_size: few; v_call: TRBV28; cdr3_nt: TGTGCCAGCAGCCCCCCGGGACAGGGACGTCAGCCCCAGCATTTT; cdr3_aa: CASSPPGQGRQPQHF
d_call: -; j_call: TRBJ2-3; clone_size: few; v_call: TRBV5-1; cdr3_nt: TGCGCCAGCAGCTTGGTCCGAGGCACAGATACGCAGTATTTT; cdr3_aa: CASSLVRGTDTQYF
d_call: TRBD1; j_call: TRBJ2-7; clone_size: -; v_call: TRBV28; cdr3_nt: TGTGCCAGCAACCTCCGGGACAGGCGCTACGAGCAGTACTTC; cdr3_aa: CASNLRDRRYEQYF
d_call: TRBD1; j_call: TRBJ2-5; clone_size: -; v_call: TRBV4-2; cdr3_nt: TGTGCCAGCAGCCCAGGACAGGGGGCACGTCAGATGGAGACCCAGTACTTC; cdr3_aa: CASSPGQGARQMETQYF
d_call: -; j_call: TRBJ1-1; clone_size: -; v_call: TRBV5-1; cdr3_nt: TGCGCCAGCAGCTTGCCGGGGTTGAACACTGAAGCTTTCTTT; cdr3_aa: CASSLPGLNTEAFF